This T cell receptor beta chain was sequenced in a study of molecular identifiers for immune sequencing clone quantification. General study results and limits: Whereas clones above 20 RNA copies held under 1% of naive-cell molecules, they held over 98% of effector molecules.

Bulk TCR library preparation followed previously described methods with listed TCR primers. TCRdb passed the PCR reads through MiXCR, listing each CDR3 protein once. The sample consists of more than 250,000 distinct CDR3 sequences, about 21% of them appearing once. This clonotype was counted only a few times. Its antigen is unknown. Naive CD8 T cell sorting was performed on the CD8+CD4-CCR7+CD45RA+ phenotype. V gave up 0 bases and J gave up 2 bases; unmatched junction bases: 7. The germline CDR1 and CDR2 sequences are LGHNA and YSLEER. The CDR3 runs 16 residues. The chain links TRBV4-3 to TRBJ2-7; 7 nucleotides line up with TRBD2. The sample consisted of naive CD8+ T cells from blood, with Jurkat cell RNA spiked in. The subset: FACS-sorted CD8+CD4-CCR7+CD45RA+ naive T cells. This receptor was obtained from a human donor in good health. Some libraries in this study had Jurkat cell RNA spiked in. CDR3 in DNA: TGCGCCAGCAGCCAAGATGTAACTAGCGCTACCTACGAGCAGTACTTC. It specifies CASSQDVTSATYEQYF.